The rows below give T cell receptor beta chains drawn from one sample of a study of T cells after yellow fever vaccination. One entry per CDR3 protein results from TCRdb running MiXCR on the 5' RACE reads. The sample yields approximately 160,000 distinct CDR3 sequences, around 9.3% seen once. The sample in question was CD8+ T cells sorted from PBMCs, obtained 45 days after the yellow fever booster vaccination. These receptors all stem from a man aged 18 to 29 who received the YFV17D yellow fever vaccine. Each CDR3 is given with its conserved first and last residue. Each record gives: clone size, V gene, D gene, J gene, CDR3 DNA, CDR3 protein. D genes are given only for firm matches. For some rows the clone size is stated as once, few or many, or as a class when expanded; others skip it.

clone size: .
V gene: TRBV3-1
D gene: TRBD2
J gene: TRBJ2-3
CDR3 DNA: TGTGCCAGCAGCCGATCAGCGGGGGGGTTTACAGATACGCAGTATTTT
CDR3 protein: CASSRSAGGFTDTQYF

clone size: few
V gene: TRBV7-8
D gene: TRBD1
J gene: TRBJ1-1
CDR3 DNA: TGTGCCAGCAGCTCTCTCCAGGGGGCCACTGAAGCTTTCTTT
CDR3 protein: CASSSLQGATEAFF

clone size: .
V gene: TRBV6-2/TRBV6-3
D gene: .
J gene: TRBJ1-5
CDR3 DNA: TGTGCCAGCAGTTATACAGGCCAGCCCCAGCATTTT
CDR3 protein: CASSYTGQPQHF

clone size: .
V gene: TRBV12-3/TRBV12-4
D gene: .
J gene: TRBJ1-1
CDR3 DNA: TGTGCCAGCAACTTTGGAGGGATAAACACTGAAGCTTTCTTT
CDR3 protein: CASNFGGINTEAFF

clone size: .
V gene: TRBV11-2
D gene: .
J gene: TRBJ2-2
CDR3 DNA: TGTGCCAGCAGCTTAGGGGGACGGAACACCGGGGAGCTGTTTTTT
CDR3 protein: CASSLGGRNTGELFF

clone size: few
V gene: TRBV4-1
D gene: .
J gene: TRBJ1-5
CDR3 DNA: TGCGCCAGCAGCCAAGCCTTTGAGGGTTTCCAGCCCCAGCATTTT
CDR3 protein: CASSQAFEGFQPQHF

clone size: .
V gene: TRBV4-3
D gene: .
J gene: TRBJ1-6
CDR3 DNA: TGCGCCAGCAGCCAAGATCCGGGGGGGGATAATTCACCCCTCCACTTT
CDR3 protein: CASSQDPGGDNSPLHF

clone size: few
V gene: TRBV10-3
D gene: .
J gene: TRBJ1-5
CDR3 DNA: TGTGCCATCAGTGAGGACCTTGGAGTTAGCAATCAGCCCCAGCATTTT
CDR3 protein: CAISEDLGVSNQPQHF

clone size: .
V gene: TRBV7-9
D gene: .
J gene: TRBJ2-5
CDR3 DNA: TGTGCCAGCAGCCTGGGGGGACTGGGACAAGAGACCCAGTACTTC
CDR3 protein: CASSLGGLGQETQYF

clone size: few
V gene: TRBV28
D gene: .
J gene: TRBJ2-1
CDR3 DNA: TGTGCCAGCAGTCCGTTCGGTAGCGACTCCTACAATGAGCAGTTCTTC
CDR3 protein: CASSPFGSDSYNEQFF

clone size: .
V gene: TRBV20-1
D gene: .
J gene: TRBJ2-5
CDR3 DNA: TGCAGTGCTAAACCCGGCGGCGTGGTGTGGGAGACCCAGTACTTC
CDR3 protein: CSAKPGGVVWETQYF

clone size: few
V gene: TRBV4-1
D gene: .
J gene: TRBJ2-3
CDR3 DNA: TGCGCCAGCAGCCACGTCGGGGACACAGATACGCAGTATTTT
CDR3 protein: CASSHVGDTDTQYF

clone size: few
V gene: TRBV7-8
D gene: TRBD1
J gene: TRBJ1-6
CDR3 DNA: TGTGCCAGCAGTCCTGACCCGGACAGGGTCTTATTATATAATTCACCCCTCCACTTT
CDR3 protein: CASSPDPDRVLLYNSPLHF

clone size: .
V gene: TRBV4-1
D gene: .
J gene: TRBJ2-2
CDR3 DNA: TGCGCCAGCAGCAAATTATACAGGGTACCCGGGGAGCTGTTTTTT
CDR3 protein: CASSKLYRVPGELFF

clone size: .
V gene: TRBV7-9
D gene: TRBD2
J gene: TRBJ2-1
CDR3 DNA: TGTGCCAGCACGGTGGGGAGGGAAAATGAGCAGTTCTTC
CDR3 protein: CASTVGRENEQFF

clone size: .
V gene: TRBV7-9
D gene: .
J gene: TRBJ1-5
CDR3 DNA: TGTGCCAGCAGCGGGAGGAATAGCAATCAGCCCCAGCATTTT
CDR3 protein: CASSGRNSNQPQHF

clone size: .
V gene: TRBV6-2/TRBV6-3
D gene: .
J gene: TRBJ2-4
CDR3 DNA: TGTGCCAGCATCAAGGGCCCCGGGGCCAAAAACATTCAGTACTTC
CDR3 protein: CASIKGPGAKNIQYF

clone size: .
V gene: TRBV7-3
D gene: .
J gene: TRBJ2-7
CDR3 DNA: TGTGCCAGCAGCTTAATGGAGGGGAGGGAGCAGTACTTC
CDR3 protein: CASSLMEGREQYF

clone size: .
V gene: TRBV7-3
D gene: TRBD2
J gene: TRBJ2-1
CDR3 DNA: TGTGCCAGCAGCCCGGGGAGCGGGGGAGCTTACAATGAGCAGTTCTTC
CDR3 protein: CASSPGSGGAYNEQFF

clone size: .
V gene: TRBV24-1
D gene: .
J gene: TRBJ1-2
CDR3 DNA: TGTGCCACCAGTGGGCGCGAGGGCTACACCTTC
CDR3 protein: CATSGREGYTF

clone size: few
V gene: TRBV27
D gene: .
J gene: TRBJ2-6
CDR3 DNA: TGTGCCAGCAGATCCACCTCGAGTTGGCGCTCTGGGGCCAACGTCCTGACTTTC
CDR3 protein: CASRSTSSWRSGANVLTF

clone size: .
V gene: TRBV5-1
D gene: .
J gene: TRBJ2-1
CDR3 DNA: TGCGCCAGCAGCGTGCGGCAGGGGGAGGATGAGCAGTTCTTC
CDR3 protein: CASSVRQGEDEQFF

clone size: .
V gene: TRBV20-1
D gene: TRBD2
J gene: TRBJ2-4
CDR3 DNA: TGCAGTGCTTACTGGGGGGGAGCCAAAAACATTCAGTACTTC
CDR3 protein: CSAYWGGAKNIQYF

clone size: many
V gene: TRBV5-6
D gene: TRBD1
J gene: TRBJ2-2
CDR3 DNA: TGTGCCAGCAGCCGTGGGACAGGGGGCTCCGGGGAGCTGTTTTTT
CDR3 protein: CASSRGTGGSGELFF

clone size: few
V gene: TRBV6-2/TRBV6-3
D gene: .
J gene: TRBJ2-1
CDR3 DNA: TGTGCCAGCAGTTGGGACATTTACAATGAGCAGTTCTTC
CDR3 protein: CASSWDIYNEQFF

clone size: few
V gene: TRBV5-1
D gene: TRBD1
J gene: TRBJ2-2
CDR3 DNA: TGCGCCAGCAGCTTCTTTCCGACAGGGCCGAACACCGGGGAGCTGTTTTTT
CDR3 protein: CASSFFPTGPNTGELFF

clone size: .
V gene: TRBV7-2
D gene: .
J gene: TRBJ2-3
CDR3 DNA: TGTGCCAGCAGTACAGTTGCGGAAAACACAGATACGCAGTATTTT
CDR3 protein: CASSTVAENTDTQYF

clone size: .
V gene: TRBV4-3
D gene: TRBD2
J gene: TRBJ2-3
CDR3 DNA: TGCGCCAGCAGCCAAGGACTAGCGGGGGCGGAAGATACGCAGTATTTT
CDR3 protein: CASSQGLAGAEDTQYF

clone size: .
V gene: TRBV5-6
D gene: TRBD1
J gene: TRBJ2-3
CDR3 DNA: TGTGCCAGCAGCACGCTCCGACAGGGGCCGAGCACAGATACGCAGTATTTT
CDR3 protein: CASSTLRQGPSTDTQYF